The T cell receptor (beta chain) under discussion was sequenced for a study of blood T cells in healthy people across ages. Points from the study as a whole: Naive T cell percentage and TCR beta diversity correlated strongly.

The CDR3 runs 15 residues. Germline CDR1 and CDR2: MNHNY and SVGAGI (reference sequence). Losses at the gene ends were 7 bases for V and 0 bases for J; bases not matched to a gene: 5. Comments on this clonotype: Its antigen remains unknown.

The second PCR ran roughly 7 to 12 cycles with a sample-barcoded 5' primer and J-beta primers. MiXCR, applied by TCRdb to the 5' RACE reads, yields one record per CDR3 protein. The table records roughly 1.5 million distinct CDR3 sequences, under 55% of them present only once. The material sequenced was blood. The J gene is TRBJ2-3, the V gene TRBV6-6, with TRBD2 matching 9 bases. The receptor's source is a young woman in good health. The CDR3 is CASTLTSGSTDTQYF. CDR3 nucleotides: TGTGCCAGCACCCTGACTAGCGGTAGCACAGATACGCAGTATTTT.